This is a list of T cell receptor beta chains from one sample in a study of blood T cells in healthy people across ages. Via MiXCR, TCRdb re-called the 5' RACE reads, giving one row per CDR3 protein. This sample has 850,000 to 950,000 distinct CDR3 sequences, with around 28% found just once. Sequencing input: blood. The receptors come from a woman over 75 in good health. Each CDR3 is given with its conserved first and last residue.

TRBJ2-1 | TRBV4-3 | CASSLETRVEQFF
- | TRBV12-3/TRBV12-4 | CASSRGISGGTQETQYF
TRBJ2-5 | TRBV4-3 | CASSQDAGTETQYF
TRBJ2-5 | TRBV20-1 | CSARDGQDPQETQYF
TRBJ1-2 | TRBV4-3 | CASSQDFNQGMGNYGYTF
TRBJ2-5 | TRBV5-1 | CASSFGTSGGARETQYF
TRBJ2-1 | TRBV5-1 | CASSGGLRSYNEQFF
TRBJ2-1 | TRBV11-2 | CASSGGTPSSYNEQFF
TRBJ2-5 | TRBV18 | CASSQTLQETQYF
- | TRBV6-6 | CASERGTSGYEQYF
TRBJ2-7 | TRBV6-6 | CASSYGTFYEQYF
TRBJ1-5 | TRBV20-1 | CSASDQQGAWQPQHF
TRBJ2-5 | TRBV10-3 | CAISSGGSETQYF
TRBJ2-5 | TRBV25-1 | CASSSLAYCNEQYF
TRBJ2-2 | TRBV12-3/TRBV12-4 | CASLGGAVNTGELFF
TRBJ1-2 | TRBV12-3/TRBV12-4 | CASGTARTYGYTF
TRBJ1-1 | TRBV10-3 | CAIRWGLGNEAFF
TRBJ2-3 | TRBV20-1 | CSASFGLEATDTQYF
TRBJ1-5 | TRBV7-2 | CASSLRETGSIEPQHF
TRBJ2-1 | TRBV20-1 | CSARPQGGGLLTYEQFF
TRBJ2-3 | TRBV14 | CASSPSGIIISTDTQYF
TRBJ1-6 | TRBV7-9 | CASSRRELNSPLHF
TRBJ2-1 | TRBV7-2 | CASSFGWANNEQFF
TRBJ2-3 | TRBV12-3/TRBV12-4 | CASSLTVGGDTQYF
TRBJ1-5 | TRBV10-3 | CAISEASNQPQHF
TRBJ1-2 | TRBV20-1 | CSATTGTYGYTF
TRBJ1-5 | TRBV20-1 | CSAQRQTQEPQHF
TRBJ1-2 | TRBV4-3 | CASSHVPDGNYGYTF
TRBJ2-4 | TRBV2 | CASIIDGAKNIQYF
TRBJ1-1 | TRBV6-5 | CASSYGQGTEAFF
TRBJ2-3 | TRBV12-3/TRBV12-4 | CASSFSTGSADTQYF
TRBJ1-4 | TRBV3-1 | CVSSLKMGQVATNEKLFF
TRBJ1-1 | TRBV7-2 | CASSPQFGSTEAFF
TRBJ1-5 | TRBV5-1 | CASSLGSVSQPQHF
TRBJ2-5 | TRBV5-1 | CASSLSSGGSGETQYF
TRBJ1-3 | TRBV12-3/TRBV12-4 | CASRGQISGNTIYF
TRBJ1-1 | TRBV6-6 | CASILGQGGDTEAFF
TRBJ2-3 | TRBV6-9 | CAGSYPSSGMVSDTQYF
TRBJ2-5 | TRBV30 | CAWSGRGEETQYF
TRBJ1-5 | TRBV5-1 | CASSLGGIGNQPQHF
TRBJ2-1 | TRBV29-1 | CSVEGGVSYNEQFF
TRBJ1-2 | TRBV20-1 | CSARDPGRPRGGYTF
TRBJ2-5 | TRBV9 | CASRALVQETQYF
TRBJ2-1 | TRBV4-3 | CASSHSAEGYQEQFF